Listed below are T cell receptor beta chains from one sample, sequenced in a study of T cell responses to AZD1222 COVID-19 vaccine. Assay: immunoSEQ multiplex PCR; the TCRdb copy retains only in-frame clones and omits some. The sample records some 70,000 clones, 65% to 85% being singletons. The sequencing here drew on peripheral blood, taken on day 0 of AZD1222 vaccination. These receptors all come from an adult in good health. Each CDR3 is given with its conserved first and last residue. A D gene is named only where the DNA matches it firmly. The size field is filled for only some rows; it gives once, few, many or a size class.

size	V	D	J	DNA	CDR3
-	TRBV7-9	-	TRBJ1-4	TGTGCCAGCAGCTCACCCCGGGACGGCGTTACTTTTAATGAAAAACTGTTTTTT	CASSSPRDGVTFNEKLFF
-	TRBV19	-	TRBJ1-5	TGTGCCAGTAGTACAAGGACGGTGAATCAGCCCCAGCATTTT	CASSTRTVNQPQHF
-	TRBV7-9	-	TRBJ1-5	TGTGCCAGCAGCGAAACGGACGCGGCAAATCAGCCCCAGCATTTT	CASSETDAANQPQHF
once	TRBV27	-	TRBJ2-7	TGTGCCAGCAGTTTATGGGAAAGCTCCTACGAGCAGTACTTC	CASSLWESSYEQYF
-	TRBV7-9	-	TRBJ2-6	TGTGCCAGCAGCTTCGGGAGCTCTGGGGCCAACGTCCTGACTTTC	CASSFGSSGANVLTF
few	TRBV9	-	TRBJ2-1	TGTGCCAGCAGCGTAGGAGAGTATCTCAATGAGCAGTTCTTC	CASSVGEYLNEQFF
-	TRBV6-6	-	TRBJ1-5	TGTGCCAGCAGTTACGATAGAGTCTCCAATCAGCCCCAGCATTTT	CASSYDRVSNQPQHF
-	TRBV7-9	TRBD1	TRBJ2-3	TGTGCCAGCAGCCTACAGGGGTTTGGAGATACGCAGTATTTT	CASSLQGFGDTQYF
-	TRBV2	-	TRBJ1-4	TGTGCCAGCAGTGTTACGGGAAATGAAAAACTGTTTTTT	CASSVTGNEKLFF
once	TRBV5-1	-	TRBJ2-5	TGCGCCAGCAGCCTGGACAGCCAAGAGACCCAGTACTTC	CASSLDSQETQYF
-	TRBV7-6	-	TRBJ1-6	TGTGCCAGCAGCTTAGAGGGGGGCTACCCCAATTCACCCCTCCACTTT	CASSLEGGYPNSPLHF
-	TRBV6-9	-	TRBJ2-1	TGTGCCTCACGTCTGGAAACGGATGAGCAGTTCTTC	CASRLETDEQFF
-	TRBV10-3	TRBD2	TRBJ2-7	TGTGCCATCAGGACGGGAGGCGAGCAGTACTTC	CAIRTGGEQYF